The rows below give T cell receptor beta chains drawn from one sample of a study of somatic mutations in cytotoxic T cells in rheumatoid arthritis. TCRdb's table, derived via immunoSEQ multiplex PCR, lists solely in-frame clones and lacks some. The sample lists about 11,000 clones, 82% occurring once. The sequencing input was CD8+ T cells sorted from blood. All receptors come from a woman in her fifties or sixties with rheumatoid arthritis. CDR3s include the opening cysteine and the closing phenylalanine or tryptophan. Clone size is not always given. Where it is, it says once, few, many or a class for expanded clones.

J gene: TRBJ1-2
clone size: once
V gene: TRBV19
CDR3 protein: CASEQGTGYTF

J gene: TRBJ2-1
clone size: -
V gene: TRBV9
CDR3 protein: CASSQVGSSHEQFF

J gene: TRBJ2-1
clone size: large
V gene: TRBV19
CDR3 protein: CASRETSGSYNEQFF

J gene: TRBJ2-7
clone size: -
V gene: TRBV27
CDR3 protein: CASSLGTSGSHEQYF

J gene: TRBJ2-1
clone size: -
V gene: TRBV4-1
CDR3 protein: CASTPGNNEQFF

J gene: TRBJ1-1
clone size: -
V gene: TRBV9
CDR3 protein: CASSVGGSWATEAFF

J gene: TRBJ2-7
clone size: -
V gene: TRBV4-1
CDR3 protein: CASSQRTGQGWFEQYF

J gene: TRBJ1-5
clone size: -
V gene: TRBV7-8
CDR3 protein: CASSPLGQLNQPQHF

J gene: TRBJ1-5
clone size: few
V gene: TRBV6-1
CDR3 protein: CASSLPRGSDQPQHF

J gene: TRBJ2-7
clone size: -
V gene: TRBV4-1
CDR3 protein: CASSYSGTGTYEQYF

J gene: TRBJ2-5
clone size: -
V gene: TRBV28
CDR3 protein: CASSPRLAGLETQYF

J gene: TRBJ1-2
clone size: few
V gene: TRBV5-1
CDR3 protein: CASSLDTGNYGYTF

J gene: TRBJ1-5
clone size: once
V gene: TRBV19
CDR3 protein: CASSAWDRGDQPQHF

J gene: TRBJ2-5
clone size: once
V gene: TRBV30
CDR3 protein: CAWSAQGSGITTETQYF

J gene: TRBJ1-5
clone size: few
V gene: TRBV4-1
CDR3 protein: CASSQDLGPLPPQHF

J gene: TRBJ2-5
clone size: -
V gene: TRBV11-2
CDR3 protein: CASSPAGTGVRVTETQYF

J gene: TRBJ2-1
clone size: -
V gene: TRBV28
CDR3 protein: CASSIRLAGGDEQFF

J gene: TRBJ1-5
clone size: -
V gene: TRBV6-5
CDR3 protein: CASSSQGASGNQPQHF

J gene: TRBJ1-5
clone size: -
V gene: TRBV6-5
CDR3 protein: CASGTADNQPQHF

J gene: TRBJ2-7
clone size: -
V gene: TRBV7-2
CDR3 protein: CASSFGIDEQYF

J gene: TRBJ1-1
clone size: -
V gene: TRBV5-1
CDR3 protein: CASSLGVGNTEAFF

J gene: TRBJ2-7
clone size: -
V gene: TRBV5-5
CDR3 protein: CASSPDTYEQYF

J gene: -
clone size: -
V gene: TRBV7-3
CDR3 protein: CASSSDIGYEQYF

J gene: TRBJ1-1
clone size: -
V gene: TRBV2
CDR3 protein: CATSRVNTEAFF

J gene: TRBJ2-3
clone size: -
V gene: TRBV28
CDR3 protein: CASVLADTQYF

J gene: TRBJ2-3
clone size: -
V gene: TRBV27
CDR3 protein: CASTSGTGVHTDTQYF

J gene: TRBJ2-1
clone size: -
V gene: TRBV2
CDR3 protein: CASSEFGQTNNEQFF

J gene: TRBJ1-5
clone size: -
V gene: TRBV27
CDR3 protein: CASSLRQGNQPQHF

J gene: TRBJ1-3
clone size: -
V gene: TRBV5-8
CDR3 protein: CASSYHYRGHLSGNTIYF

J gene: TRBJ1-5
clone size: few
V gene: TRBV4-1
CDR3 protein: CASSQREDQPQHF

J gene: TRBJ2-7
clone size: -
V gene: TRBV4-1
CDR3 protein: CASSQDNENEQYF

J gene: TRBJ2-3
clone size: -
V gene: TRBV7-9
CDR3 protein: CASSQLGFTDTQYF

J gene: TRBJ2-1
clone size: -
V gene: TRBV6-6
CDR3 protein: CASSSVINEQFF

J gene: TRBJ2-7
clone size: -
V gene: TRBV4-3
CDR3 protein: CASSQELAGGPSEQYF

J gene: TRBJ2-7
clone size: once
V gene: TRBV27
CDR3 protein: CASSPPSGPYF

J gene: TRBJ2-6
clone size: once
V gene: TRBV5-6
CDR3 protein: CASRTGPFSGANVLTF

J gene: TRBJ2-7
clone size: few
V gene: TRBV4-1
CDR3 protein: CASSQSFSDEQYF

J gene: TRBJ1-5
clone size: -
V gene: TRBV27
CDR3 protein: CASSPDRMNQPQHF

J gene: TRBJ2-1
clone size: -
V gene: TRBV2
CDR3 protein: CASSETDLKSISYNEQFF

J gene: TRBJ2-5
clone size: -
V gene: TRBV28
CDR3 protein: CASSLRSSETQYF

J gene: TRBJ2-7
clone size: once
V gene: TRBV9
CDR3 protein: CASSASIAPSSYEQYF

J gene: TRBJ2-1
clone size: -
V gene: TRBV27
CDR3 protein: CASNEQGVNNEQFF

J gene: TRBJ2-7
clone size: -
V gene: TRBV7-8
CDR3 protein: CASWQGVGEQYF

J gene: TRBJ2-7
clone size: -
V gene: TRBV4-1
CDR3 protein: CASPGEALANGGYEQYF

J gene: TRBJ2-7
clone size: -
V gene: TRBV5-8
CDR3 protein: CASRGRTGKDEQYF

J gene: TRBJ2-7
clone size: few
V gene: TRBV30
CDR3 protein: CAWSTTSGSYEQYF

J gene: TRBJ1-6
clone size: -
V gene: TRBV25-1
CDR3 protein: CASSEPDLLTLHF

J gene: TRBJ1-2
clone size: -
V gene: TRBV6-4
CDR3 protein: CASRTTGPPTF

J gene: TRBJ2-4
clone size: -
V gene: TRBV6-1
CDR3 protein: CATQVAKNIQYF

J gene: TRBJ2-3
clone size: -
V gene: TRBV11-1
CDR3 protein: CAIYTGTGKYF

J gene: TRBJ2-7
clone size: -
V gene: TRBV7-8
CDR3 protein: CASSLLTDSSYEQYF

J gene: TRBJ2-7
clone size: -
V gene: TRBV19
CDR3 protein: CASSIDPAAGGTDEQYF

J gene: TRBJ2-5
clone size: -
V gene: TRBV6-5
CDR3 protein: CASGTSQETQYF

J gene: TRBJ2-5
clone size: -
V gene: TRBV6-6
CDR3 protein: CASSTLGVYQETQYF